What follows is one TCR beta chain and its context. Its antigen is still unknown. From the RT-PCR reads, TCRdb called clonotypes with MiXCR, one entry per CDR3 protein. The table lists 600,000 to 700,000 distinct CDR3 sequences, 14% of them singletons. V lost 6 bases and J 2 bases, leaving 12 bases between the germline ends. This CDR3 has 14 residues. The data belong to a study of response to subunit inactivated influenza vaccine. The study, taken as a whole, reports: Authors suggested each seasonal flu vaccination may recruit only limited numbers of new T cells.

This receptor was obtained from a man aged 50 to 59 who received an inactivated influenza vaccine. This chain connects TRBV12-3 or TRBV12-4 to TRBJ2-3, with D perhaps matching TRBD1 (6 bases). Sequenced here: PBMCs from blood, sampled around two weeks before vaccination. This CDR3 is CASSSQGPTDTQYF. The CDR3 region has the DNA TGTGCCAGCAGCTCACAGGGACCCACAGATACGCAGTATTTT.